This T cell receptor beta chain derives from a study of blood T cell repertoires in COVID-19. The table came from immunoSEQ multiplex PCR; TCRdb's copy has only in-frame clones and leaves some out. The table has about 400,000 clones, roughly 88% seen once. The germline V gene has CDR1 MGHRA and CDR2 YSYEKL. This CDR3 is 17 amino acids long. After removal of 0 bases from V and 6 bases from J, the junction contained 7 bases not matched to a gene. The chain has TRBV4-1 and TRBJ2-1, with 11 bases identical to TRBD2. Sequencing input: PBMCs or T cells enriched from blood (not recorded which). This receptor was taken from a woman aged 40 to 49 with acute COVID-19. The CDR3 nucleotides are TGCGCCAGCAGCCAAGACATCCCTAGCGGGGGGTCCAATGAGCAGTTCTTC. Translating gives CASSQDIPSGGSNEQFF.